This T cell receptor beta chain emerged from a study of radiotherapy plus CTLA-4 blockade in lung cancer (dated by TCRdb to 2016 to 2018). About the investigation overall: Objective responses were observed in 18% of enrolled patients, and disease control was achieved in around 28%.

What the study reported, not specific to this receptor: Increased serum interferon-beta after radiation, together with early dynamic changes in blood T cell clones, were reported to be the strongest predictors of response. TCR clones derived from tumors expanded in peripheral blood after treatment with radiotherapy and ipilimumab.

This clone was counted a few times. Its antigen is unknown. No much larger clone is present one base from it, and per-base qualities are unavailable. Library generation was performed with the immunoSEQ multiplex PCR assay. Held by TCRdb, this immuneACCESS table contains in-frame sequences only and omits some clones. Under half of the omission traces to an unresolved V gene where checked; the cause of the rest is unknown. The sample has roughly 48,000 clones on record, around 76% of them singletons. Around 8.3% of the sample comes from the top ten. Reading from cysteine to phenylalanine, the CDR3 counts 14 amino acids. The read is trimmed to its CDR3 DNA, 42 bases read in frame from base 1. Compared with germline, V lacks 4 bases and J lacks 2 bases; bases without a gene match: 2. The germline V gene (reference sequence) sets CDR1 to LNHNV and CDR2 to YYDKDF. In this study, focal radiation therapy paired with CTLA-4 blockade (ipilimumab) was tested in patients who had chemo-refractory metastatic non-small-cell lung cancer.

The sequence joins TRBV15 to TRBJ1-3, with 7 central nucleotides matching TRBD1. The receptor was isolated from a human donor with non-small cell lung cancer who had stable disease on radiotherapy plus ipilimumab. Source: peripheral blood, taken from a patient treated with radiotherapy plus ipilimumab. CDR3 reads: CATSTGGTGNTIYF. The nucleotide sequence reads as follows: TGTGCCACCAGCACAGGGGGAACTGGAAACACCATATATTTT.